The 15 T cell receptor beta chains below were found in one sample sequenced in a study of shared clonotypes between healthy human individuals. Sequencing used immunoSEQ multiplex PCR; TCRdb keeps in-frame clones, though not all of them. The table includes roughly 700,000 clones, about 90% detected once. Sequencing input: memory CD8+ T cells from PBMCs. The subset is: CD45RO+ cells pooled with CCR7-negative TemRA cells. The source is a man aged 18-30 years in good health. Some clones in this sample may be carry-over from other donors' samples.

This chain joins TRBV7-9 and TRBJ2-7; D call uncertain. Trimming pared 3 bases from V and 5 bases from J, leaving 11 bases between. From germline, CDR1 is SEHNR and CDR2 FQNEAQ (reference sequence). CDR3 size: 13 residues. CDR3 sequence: CASSLSERHEQYF. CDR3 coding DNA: TGTGCCAGCAGCTTGTCGGAAAGGCACGAGCAGTACTTC.

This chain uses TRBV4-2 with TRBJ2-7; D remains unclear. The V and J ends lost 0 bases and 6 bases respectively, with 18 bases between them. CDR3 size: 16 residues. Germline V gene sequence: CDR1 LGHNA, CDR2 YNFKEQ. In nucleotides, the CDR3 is TGTGCCAGCAGCCAAGAACGGAAACCCGATTCAGTCGAGCAGTACTTC. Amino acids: CASSQERKPDSVEQYF.

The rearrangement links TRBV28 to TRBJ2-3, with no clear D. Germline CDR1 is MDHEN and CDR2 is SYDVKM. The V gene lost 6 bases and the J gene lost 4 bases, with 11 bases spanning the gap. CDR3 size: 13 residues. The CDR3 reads CASRTTGADTQYF. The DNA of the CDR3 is TGTGCCAGCAGAACCACTGGAGCAGATACGCAGTATTTT.

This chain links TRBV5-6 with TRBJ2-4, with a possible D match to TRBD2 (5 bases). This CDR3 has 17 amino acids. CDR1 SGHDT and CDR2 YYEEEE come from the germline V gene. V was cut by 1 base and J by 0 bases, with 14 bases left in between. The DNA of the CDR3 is TGTGCCAGCAGCTTGTGGGAGACTCCGCTAGCCAAAAACATTCAGTACTTC. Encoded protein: CASSLWETPLAKNIQYF.

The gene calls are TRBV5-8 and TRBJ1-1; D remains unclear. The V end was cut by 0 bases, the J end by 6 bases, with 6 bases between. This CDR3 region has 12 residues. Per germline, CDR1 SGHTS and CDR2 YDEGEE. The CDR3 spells CASSLDSPEAFF. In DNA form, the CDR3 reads TGTGCCAGCAGCTTGGATTCCCCTGAAGCTTTCTTT.

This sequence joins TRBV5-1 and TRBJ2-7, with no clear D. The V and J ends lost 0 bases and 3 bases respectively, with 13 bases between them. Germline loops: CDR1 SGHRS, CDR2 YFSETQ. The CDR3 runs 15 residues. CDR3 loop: CASSLEGSKGYEQYF. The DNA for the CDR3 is TGCGCCAGCAGCTTGGAAGGTTCTAAAGGCTACGAGCAGTACTTC. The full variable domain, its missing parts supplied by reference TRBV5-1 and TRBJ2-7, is KAGVTQTPRYLIKTRGQQVTLSCSPISGHRSVSWYQQTPGQGLQFLFEYFSETQRNKGNFPGRFSGRQFSNSRSEMNVSTLELGDSALYLCASSLEGSKGYEQYFGPGTRLTVT.

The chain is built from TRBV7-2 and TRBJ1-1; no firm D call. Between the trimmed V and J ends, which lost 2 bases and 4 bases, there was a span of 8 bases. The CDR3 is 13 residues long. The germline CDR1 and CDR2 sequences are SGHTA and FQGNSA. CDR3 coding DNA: TGTGCCAGCAGCTTAACCGAGGGCACTGAAGCTTTCTTT. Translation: CASSLTEGTEAFF.

The CDR3 DNA follows: TGCGCCAGCAGTGAGTCGTGGGGAAATGAGCAGTTCTTC. It codes for CASSESWGNEQFF. The V and J genes are TRBV10-2 and TRBJ2-1, with no clear D. V shed 0 bases and J shed 7 bases, with 7 bases lying between them. In germline, CDR1 is WSHSY, CDR2 SAAADI. The CDR3 totals 13 residues.

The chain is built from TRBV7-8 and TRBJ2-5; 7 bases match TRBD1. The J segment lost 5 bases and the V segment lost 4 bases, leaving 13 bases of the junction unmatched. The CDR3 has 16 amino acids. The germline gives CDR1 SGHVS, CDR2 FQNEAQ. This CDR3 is CASSSPGQANRETQYF. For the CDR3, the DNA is TGTGCCAGCAGCTCACCCGGACAGGCAAATAGGGAGACCCAGTACTTC. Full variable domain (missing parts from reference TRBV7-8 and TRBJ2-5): GAGVSQSPRYKVAKRGQDVALRCDPISGHVSLFWYQQALGQGPEFLTYFQNEAQLDKSGLPSDRFFAERPEGSVSTLKIQRTQQEDSAVYLCASSSPGQANRETQYFGPGTRLLVL.

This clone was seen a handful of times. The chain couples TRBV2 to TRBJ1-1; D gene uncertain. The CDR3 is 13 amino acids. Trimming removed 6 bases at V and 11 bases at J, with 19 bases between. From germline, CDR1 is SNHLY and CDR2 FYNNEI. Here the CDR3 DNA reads TGTGCCAGCAGCTCGGTGGTTGGGCGTGCGGCTTTCTTT. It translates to CASSSVVGRAAFF.

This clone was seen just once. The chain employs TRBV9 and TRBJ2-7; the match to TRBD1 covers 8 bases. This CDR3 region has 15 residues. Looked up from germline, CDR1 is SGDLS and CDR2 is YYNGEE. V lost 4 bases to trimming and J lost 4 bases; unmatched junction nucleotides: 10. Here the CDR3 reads CASSSRDRLPYEQYF. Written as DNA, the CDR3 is TGTGCCAGCAGCTCAAGGGACAGGCTGCCTTACGAGCAGTACTTC.

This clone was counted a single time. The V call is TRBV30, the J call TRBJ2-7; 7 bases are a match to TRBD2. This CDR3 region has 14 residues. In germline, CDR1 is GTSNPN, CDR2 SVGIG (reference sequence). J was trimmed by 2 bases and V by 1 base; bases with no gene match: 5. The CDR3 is CAWSETSLTYEQYF. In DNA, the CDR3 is TGTGCCTGGAGTGAGACTAGCCTAACCTACGAGCAGTACTTC.

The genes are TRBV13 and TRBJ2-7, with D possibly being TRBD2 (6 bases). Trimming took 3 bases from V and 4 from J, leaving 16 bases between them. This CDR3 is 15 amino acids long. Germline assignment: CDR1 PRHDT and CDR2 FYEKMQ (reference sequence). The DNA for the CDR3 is TGTGCCAGCAGCTTGGGCGTCGGGGGAAAGTACGAGCAGTACTTC. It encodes CASSLGVGGKYEQYF. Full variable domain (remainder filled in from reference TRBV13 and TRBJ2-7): AAGVIQSPRHLIKEKRETATLKCYPIPRHDTVYWYQQGPGQDPQFLISFYEKMQSDKGSIPDRFSAQQFSDYHSELNMSSLELGDSALYFCASSLGVGGKYEQYFGPGTRLTVT.

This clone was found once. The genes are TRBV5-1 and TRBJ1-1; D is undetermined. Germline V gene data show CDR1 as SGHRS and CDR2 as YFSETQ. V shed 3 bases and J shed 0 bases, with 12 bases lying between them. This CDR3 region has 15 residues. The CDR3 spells CASSYGIPMNTEAFF. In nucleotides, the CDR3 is TGCGCCAGCAGCTACGGGATTCCCATGAACACTGAAGCTTTCTTT.

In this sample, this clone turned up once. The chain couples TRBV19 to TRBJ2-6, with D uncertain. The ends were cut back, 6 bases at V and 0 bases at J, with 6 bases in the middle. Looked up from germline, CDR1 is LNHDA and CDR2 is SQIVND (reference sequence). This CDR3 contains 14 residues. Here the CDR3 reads CASSWGSGANVLTF. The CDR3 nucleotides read TGTGCCAGTAGCTGGGGCTCTGGGGCCAACGTCCTGACTTTC.